The 2 T cell receptor beta chains reported below all come from one sample, sequenced in a study of monozygotic twins with inflammatory bowel disease. With the 5' RACE reads reprocessed, TCRdb shows one record per CDR3 protein and no DNA. The sample table includes around 450,000 distinct CDR3 sequences. Material for sequencing was blood. The receptors were gathered from a human donor with ulcerative colitis or Crohn's disease, or a healthy co-twin of an affected twin (not recorded which).

The rearrangement links TRBV9 to TRBJ2-7; the D gene TCRdb calls, TRBD1, cannot be checked with no DNA. The germline V gene encodes CDR1 SGDLS and CDR2 YYNGEE. The CDR3 consists of 14 residues. The CDR3 protein is CASTRTAEPYEQYF.

The chain carries TRBV11-2 and TRBJ2-1. Germline CDR1 is SGHAT and CDR2 is FQNNGV. The CDR3 contains 14 residues. The CDR3 region is CASSLDEIYNEQFF.